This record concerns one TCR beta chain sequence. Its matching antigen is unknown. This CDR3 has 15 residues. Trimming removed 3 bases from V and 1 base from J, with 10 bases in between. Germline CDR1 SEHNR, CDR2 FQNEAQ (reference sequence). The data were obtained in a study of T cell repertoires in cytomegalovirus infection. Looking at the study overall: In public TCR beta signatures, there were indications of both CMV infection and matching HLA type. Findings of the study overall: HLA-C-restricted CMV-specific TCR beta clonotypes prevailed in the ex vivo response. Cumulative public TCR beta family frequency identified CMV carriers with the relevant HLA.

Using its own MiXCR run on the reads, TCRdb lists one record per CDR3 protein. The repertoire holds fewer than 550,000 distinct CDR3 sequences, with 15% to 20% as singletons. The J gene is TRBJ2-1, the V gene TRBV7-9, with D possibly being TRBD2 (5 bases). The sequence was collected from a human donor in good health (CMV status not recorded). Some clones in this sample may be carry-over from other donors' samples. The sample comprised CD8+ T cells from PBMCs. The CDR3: CASSFQRSSYNEQFF. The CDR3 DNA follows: TGTGCCAGCAGCTTCCAGCGGTCGTCCTACAATGAGCAGTTCTTC.